This T cell receptor beta chain was sequenced in a study of cytomegalovirus exposure and HLA in healthy donors. Findings of the study overall: When analyzed later, a missense DCLRE1C variant was found to be linked to TCR beta V- and J-gene trimming. Certain sequence variants were highly shared and formed a cluster, and this cluster was likely a sequencing artifact.

The CDR3 totals 11 residues. Germline V gene data show CDR1 as GTSNPN and CDR2 as SVGIG (reference sequence). Trimming left V 2 bases short and J 8 bases short, with 6 bases between. PCR amplification relied on 60 Vbeta primers (plus 13 Jbeta primers). Sequencing used immunoSEQ multiplex PCR; TCRdb keeps in-frame clones, though not all of them. The sample yields roughly 120,000 clones, about four fifths seen once. This clone was seen only a few times. Its target is unknown. It was healthy bone marrow donors who served as donors. Unrecorded immune exposure was likely among donors, who were nominally healthy when sampled.

The chain carries TRBV30 and TRBJ1-4; tentatively, D is TRBD1 (5 bases). The TCR comes from a man aged 35 to 55 in good health and CMV-seronegative. Sequenced input: PBMCs. CDR3 in DNA: TGTGCCTGGAGTTGGGGCGAAAAACTGTTTTTT. It translates to CAWSWGEKLFF. Complete variable domain (other parts from reference TRBV30 and TRBJ1-4): SQTIHQWPATLVQPVGSPLSLECTVEGTSNPNLYWYRQAAGRGLQLLFYSVGIGQISSEVPQNLSASRPQDRQFILSSKKLLLSDSGFYLCAWSWGEKLFFGSGTQLSVL.